A single T cell receptor (beta chain) is shown here with its context. What it binds is unknown. This sample is part of a study of beta chain features in type 1 diabetes. General observations from the study: There was a moderate but significant shortening of TCRB CDR3s in all four CD4+ subsets of Type 1 diabetes patients.

The germline V gene has CDR1 ENHRY and CDR2 SYGVKD. This CDR3 contains 14 residues. The V segment lost 4 bases and the J segment 8 bases; nucleotides outside the gene matches: 4. There was one heparinised blood draw per donor, averaging about 100 mL. What was sequenced were expressed TCRB transcripts, since all of the isolated RNA had been reverse transcribed. Stem cell-like memory T cell samples came in at an average of roughly 940,000 reads. Assay: immunoSEQ multiplex PCR; the TCRdb copy retains only in-frame clones and omits some. The sample carries approximately 120,000 clones, roughly 40% recorded once.

This sequence originates from a woman aged 18 to 35 in good health. The specimen was stem cell memory CD4+ T cells from blood. The chain combines TRBV10-3 with TRBJ1-4; 10 bases are a match to TRBD1. The CDR3 DNA is TGTGCCATCAGTGGAGACAGGGGGCGCGAAAAACTGTTTTTT. It encodes CAISGDRGREKLFF.